The next 8 T cell receptor beta chains were all read from a single sample in a study of CD8 T cells in Susac syndrome. Reverse transcription of roughly 0.45 to 1 ug RNA used random hexamers. MiXCR, run by TCRdb on the immunoSEQ multiplex PCR reads, gives a single entry per CDR3 protein. The table includes some 150,000 distinct CDR3 sequences, about 94% detected once. The sequencing sample was made of CD4+ T cells from PBMCs. Every receptor here comes from a human donor with Susac syndrome.

The genes are TRBV29-1 and TRBJ2-5; D is undetermined. Germline V gene sequence: CDR1 SQVTM, CDR2 ANQGSEA. There are 11 residues in the CDR3. V lost 4 bases to trimming and J lost 4 bases, with 7 bases between them. Written as DNA, the CDR3 is TGCAGCGTTGCGGAGAGAGAGACCCAGTACTTC. This codes for CSVAERETQYF.

This clonotype was seen a single time. V is TRBV9 and J is TRBJ2-1; TRBD2 might be the D (5 bases). The CDR3 sequence is 13 residues long. Germline V gene lookup returns CDR1 SGDLS and CDR2 YYNGEE. V gave up 0 bases and J gave up 9 bases, with 10 bases separating them. The CDR3 DNA reads as TGTGCCAGCAGCGTAGAAGGGAGCGGTGAGCAGTTCTTC. Its translation is CASSVEGSGEQFF.

The chain is built from TRBV7-2 and TRBJ2-7, with 15 bases identical to TRBD2. Germline lookup yields CDR1 SGHTA and CDR2 FQGNSA. The V and J ends lost 5 bases and 3 bases, in that order; junction bases with no gene match: 5. This CDR3 spans 16 amino acids. The CDR3 loop is CASSGRGLAGGYEQYF. CDR3 DNA: TGTGCCAGCAGCGGACGGGGACTAGCGGGAGGCTACGAGCAGTACTTC.

The gene calls are TRBV10-3 and TRBJ2-5; 14 nucleotides agree with TRBD2. This CDR3 spans 15 amino acids. Germline lookup yields CDR1 ENHRY and CDR2 SYGVKD. Unmatched junction bases numbered 1, after V lost 6 bases and J lost 1 base. CDR3 coding DNA: TGTGCCATCAGAGGGACTAGCGGGAGCCAAGAGACCCAGTACTTC. It codes for CAIRGTSGSQETQYF.

V usage is TRBV12-3 or TRBV12-4 and J usage is TRBJ2-1; 12 bases are a match to TRBD2. The CDR3 extends over 15 amino acids. The ends lost 7 bases at V and 5 bases at J; junction bases unmatched: 6. CDR3 loop: CASNTRTSGDNEQFF. The CDR3, as DNA: TGTGCCAGCAACACCAGGACTAGCGGGGACAATGAGCAGTTCTTC.

This chain joins TRBV20-1 and TRBJ1-1; D is unresolved. Germline V gene data show CDR1 as DFQATT and CDR2 as SNEGSKA (reference sequence). This CDR3 comprises 13 residues. V lost 3 bases, J lost 0 bases, and 8 bases lay in between. CDR3 region: CSASGGLNTEAFF. CDR3 nucleotides: TGCAGTGCTAGTGGAGGGCTGAACACTGAAGCTTTCTTT.

The V and J genes are TRBV5-6 and TRBJ1-1; the match to TRBD1 covers 9 bases. This CDR3 is 17 amino acids long. Losses at the gene ends were 1 base for V and 0 bases for J; bases not matched to a gene: 7. Germline values: CDR1 SGHDT, CDR2 YYEEEE. The CDR3 sequence is CASSLWRQGVLNTEAFF. In DNA form, the CDR3 reads TGTGCCAGCAGCTTGTGGAGACAGGGGGTGTTGAACACTGAAGCTTTCTTT. The full variable domain, its missing parts supplied by reference TRBV5-6 and TRBJ1-1, is DAGVTQSPTHLIKTRGQQVTLRCSPKSGHDTVSWYQQALGQGPQFIFQYYEEEERQRGNFPDRFSGHQFPNYSSELNVNALLLGDSALYLCASSLWRQGVLNTEAFFGQGTRLTVV.

The V gene is TRBV7-2, the J gene TRBJ2-2; D ambiguous. V lost 3 bases and J lost 2, with 4 bases in between. The V gene's germline CDR1 is SGHTA and CDR2 FQGNSA. The CDR3 consists of 13 residues. CDR3 nucleotide sequence: TGTGCCAGCAGCTTCTTAAACACCGGGGAGCTGTTTTTT. It yields the protein CASSFLNTGELFF.